The clone carrying this TCR beta chain was picked up many times. Its antigen is currently unknown. These data originate in a study of T cell repertoires in cytomegalovirus infection. Looking at the study overall: An indication of both CMV infection and matching HLA type came from public TCR beta signatures.

Study-wide results and limits: CMV carriers with the relevant HLA were identified by cumulative public TCR beta family frequency. Within the response measured ex vivo, HLA-C-restricted CMV-specific TCR beta clonotypes were dominant.

The CDR3 sequence is 16 residues long. Germline CDR1 and CDR2: SGHTA and FQGNSA. The V gene lost 5 bases and the J gene lost 7 bases, with 21 bases spanning the gap. Using its own MiXCR run on the reads, TCRdb lists one record per CDR3 protein. The table includes roughly 250,000 distinct CDR3 sequences, roughly 22% detected once. This sequence joins TRBV7-2 and TRBJ2-1; D perhaps matches TRBD2 (7 bases). The receptor comes from a human donor in good health (CMV status not recorded). Some clones in this sample may be carry-over from other donors' samples. The sequenced sample was CD8+ T cells from PBMCs. The CDR3 here is CASSLFVGGGRNEQFF. The DNA for the CDR3 is TGTGCCAGCAGCCTGTTCGTTGGGGGGGGGCGTAATGAGCAGTTCTTC.